The 17 T cell receptor beta chains below were found in one sample sequenced in a study of shared clonotypes between healthy human individuals. Method: immunoSEQ multiplex PCR; TCRdb's copy keeps in-frame clones and lacks some. Of millions of clones listed, approximately 95% are singletons. The sample comprised naive CD4+ T cells from PBMCs. Specified subset: CD45RA+ positively selected. These receptors were taken from a man younger than 35 in good health. Some clones in this sample may be carry-over from other donors' samples.

The V call is TRBV5-6, the J call TRBJ2-1; 7 positions match TRBD2. Germline values: CDR1 SGHDT, CDR2 YYEEEE. CDR3 length: 11 amino acids. The V gene end was trimmed by 0 bases and the J gene end by 15 bases; junction bases not matched to a gene: 3. Written as DNA, the CDR3 is TGTGCCAGCAGCTTGGAGACTAGCACGTTCTTC. Translating it yields CASSLETSTFF.

This clone showed up just once. This specimen includes other DNA sequences encoding the same CDR3. The rearrangement uses TRBV6-1 and TRBJ1-1; a possible D gene is TRBD1 (5 bases). Per germline, CDR1 MNHNS and CDR2 SASEGT. V gave up 4 bases and J gave up 3 bases, with 12 bases separating them. CDR3 length: 14 amino acids. Here the CDR3 DNA reads TGTGCCAGCAGTGTAAGGGGAGAGGACACTGAAGCTTTCTTT. Protein sequence: CASSVRGEDTEAFF.

To note about this clone: The sample holds other DNA sequences that translate to the same CDR3. The chain recombines TRBV20-1 with TRBJ2-1; D gene ambiguous. Trimming took off 0 bases at V and 10 bases at J, with 7 bases between the two ends. Germline CDR1 reads DFQATT; CDR2 reads SNEGSKA (reference sequence). The CDR3 contains 11 residues. The CDR3 loop reads CSARDLGEQFF. CDR3 nucleotide sequence: TGCAGTGCTAGAGATCTGGGCGAGCAGTTCTTC.

This chain uses TRBV29-1 with TRBJ1-1; the D gene is possibly TRBD1 (6 bases). CDR1 is SQVTM, CDR2 ANQGSEA, per germline. Trimming pared 3 bases from V and 0 bases from J, leaving 11 bases between. The CDR3 is made up of 14 amino acids. The CDR3 loop is CSVDRDRLNTEAFF. CDR3 DNA sequence: TGCAGCGTTGACAGAGACAGGCTGAACACTGAAGCTTTCTTT. The entire variable domain, with the rest obtained from reference TRBV29-1 and TRBJ1-1, is as follows: SAVISQKPSRDICQRGTSLTIQCQVDSQVTMMFWYRQQPGQSLTLIATANQGSEATYESGFVIDKFPISRPNLTFSTLTVSNMSPEDSSIYLCSVDRDRLNTEAFFGQGTRLTVV.

This chain links TRBV7-7 with TRBJ2-7, with D possibly being TRBD1 (5 bases). Germline CDR1 reads SSHAT; CDR2 reads FNYEAQ (reference sequence). CDR3 length: 14 amino acids. Trimming stripped 5 bases from V and 0 bases from J, with 11 bases between. Here the CDR3 DNA reads TGTGCCAGCAGCCCCATGGACAACTCCTACGAGCAGTACTTC. Protein product: CASSPMDNSYEQYF.

In regard to this clone: The same CDR3 is also encoded by other DNA sequences in this sample. This rearrangement joins TRBV29-1 to TRBJ2-1; D remains ambiguous. Trimming took 4 bases from V and 6 from J, leaving 4 bases between them. The CDR3 loop spans 10 amino acids. CDR1 SQVTM and CDR2 ANQGSEA come from the germline V gene. CDR3 bases: TGCAGCGTTGGGGTCAATGAGCAGTTCTTC. Its translation is CSVGVNEQFF.

V is TRBV4-1 and J is TRBJ2-1; D remains ambiguous. The CDR3 has 16 amino acids. V was pared by 4 bases and J by 4 bases, with 17 bases between. Germline CDR1 reads MGHRA; CDR2 reads YSYEKL. The CDR3 nucleotides are TGCGCCAGCAGCCCCGTCTCGGCGGAACAATACAATGAGCAGTTCTTC. Amino acid sequence: CASSPVSAEQYNEQFF.

Regarding this clone: The sample holds other DNA sequences that translate to the same CDR3. The J gene is TRBJ1-5, the V gene TRBV28; D call uncertain. Germline V CDR1 and CDR2: MDHEN, SYDVKM. The CDR3 spans 15 residues. Trimming took 6 bases from V and 0 from J, leaving 12 bases between them. The CDR3 here is CASSPGGYSNQPQHF. The CDR3 region has the DNA TGTGCCAGCAGCCCCGGAGGTTATAGCAATCAGCCCCAGCATTTT.

This chain connects TRBV6-1 to TRBJ1-2; a weak D match, TRBD1 (5 bases). Deletions cut 3 bases from V and 8 bases from J, with 13 bases between. Per the germline V gene, CDR1 is MNHNS and CDR2 is SASEGT. The length of the CDR3 is 13 residues. The DNA for the CDR3 is TGTGCCAGCAGTGACCCCAGGGTCAGGGGCTACACCTTC. Protein product: CASSDPRVRGYTF.

The chain carries TRBV6-5 and TRBJ1-5, with D perhaps matching TRBD1 (5 bases). The V end lost 0 bases, the J end lost 5 bases, and 11 bases lay between the germline ends. The CDR3 spans 15 residues. Germline V gives CDR1 MNHEY, CDR2 SVGAGI. CDR3 sequence reads: CASSYSISGDQPQHF. CDR3 DNA sequence: TGTGCCAGCAGTTACTCTATATCGGGGGATCAGCCCCAGCATTTT.

The chain is built from TRBV10-1 and TRBJ1-4, with a possible D match to TRBD1 (6 bases). Germline V gives CDR1 WNHNN, CDR2 SYGVQD (reference sequence). The CDR3 spans 17 residues. Trimming removed 3 bases from V and 5 bases from J, with 19 bases in between. Here the CDR3 DNA reads TGCGCCAGCAGTGACACAGGGCCCACCGAAGAAAATGAAAAACTGTTTTTT. It yields the protein CASSDTGPTEENEKLFF.

For this clone: One end of the junction is discordant with germline, which a read error may explain. In DNA form, the CDR3 reads TGCGCCAGCAGCCAGCAACGGGGCCGCCAAGAGACCCAGTACTTC. Translation gives CASSQQRGRQETQYF. The genes are TRBV7-9 and TRBJ2-5; D is possibly TRBD1 or TRBD2 (5 bases each). In germline, CDR1 is SEHNR, CDR2 FQNEAQ (reference sequence). This CDR3 comprises 15 residues.

The rearrangement links TRBV27 to TRBJ2-7; 9 nucleotides match TRBD2. The CDR3 sequence is 14 residues long. V was clipped by 6 bases and J by 2 bases; unmatched bases: 5. Germline CDR1 MNHEY, CDR2 SMNVEV (reference sequence). CDR3 nucleotide sequence: TGTGCCAGCAGGGCTAGCGGGGCCACCTACGAGCAGTACTTC. Its protein product is CASRASGATYEQYF.

In this sample, this clone turned up once. The chain joins TRBV6-4 to TRBJ1-2; D unresolved. V lost 4 bases and J lost 5, with 17 bases in between. CDR1 MRHNA and CDR2 SNTAGT come from the germline V gene. The CDR3 totals 15 residues. The chain's CDR3 is CASSAAVWGTYGYTF. CDR3 nucleotides: TGTGCCAGCAGTGCCGCCGTGTGGGGAACTTATGGCTACACCTTC.

J is TRBJ2-3 and V is TRBV9; 9 bases are shared with TRBD2. The CDR3 is 16 residues long. Trimming cost V 0 bases and J 4 bases; bases outside gene matches: 6. The germline gives CDR1 SGDLS, CDR2 YYNGEE. The CDR3 DNA reads TGTGCCAGCAGCGTAGTAGGTAGCGGGAGTGCAGATACGCAGTATTTT. This encodes CASSVVGSGSADTQYF.

V is TRBV9 and J is TRBJ2-3; the D is unclear. Germline CDR1 and CDR2: SGDLS and YYNGEE. The CDR3 is 12 amino acids. Deletions cut 6 bases from V and 3 bases from J, with 8 bases between. CDR3 amino acids: CASNWFTDTQYF. CDR3 in DNA: TGTGCCAGCAACTGGTTTACAGATACGCAGTATTTT.

V and J are TRBV9 and TRBJ2-7; D gene ambiguous. This CDR3 spans 15 amino acids. Germline CDR1 SGDLS, CDR2 YYNGEE. Trimming shortened V by 4 bases and J by 2 bases, and 16 bases separated the two germline ends. The chain's CDR3 is CASSSSPTGPYEQYF. Here the CDR3 DNA reads TGTGCCAGCAGCTCCTCCCCGACTGGTCCCTACGAGCAGTACTTC.